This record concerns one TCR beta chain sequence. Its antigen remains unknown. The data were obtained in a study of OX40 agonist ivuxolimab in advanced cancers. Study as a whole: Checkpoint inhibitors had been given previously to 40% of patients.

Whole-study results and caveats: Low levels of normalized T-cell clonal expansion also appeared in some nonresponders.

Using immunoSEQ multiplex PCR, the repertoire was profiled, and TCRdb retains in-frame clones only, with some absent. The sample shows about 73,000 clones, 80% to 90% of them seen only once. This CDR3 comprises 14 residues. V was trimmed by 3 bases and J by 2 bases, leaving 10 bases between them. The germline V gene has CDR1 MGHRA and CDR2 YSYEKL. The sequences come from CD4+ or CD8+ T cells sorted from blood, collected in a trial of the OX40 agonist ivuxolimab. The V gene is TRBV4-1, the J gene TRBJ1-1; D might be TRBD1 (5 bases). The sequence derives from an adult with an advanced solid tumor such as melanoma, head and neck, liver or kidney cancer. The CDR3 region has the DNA TGCGCCAGCAGCCATCCCGACAGTAACACTGAAGCTTTCTTT. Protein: CASSHPDSNTEAFF.